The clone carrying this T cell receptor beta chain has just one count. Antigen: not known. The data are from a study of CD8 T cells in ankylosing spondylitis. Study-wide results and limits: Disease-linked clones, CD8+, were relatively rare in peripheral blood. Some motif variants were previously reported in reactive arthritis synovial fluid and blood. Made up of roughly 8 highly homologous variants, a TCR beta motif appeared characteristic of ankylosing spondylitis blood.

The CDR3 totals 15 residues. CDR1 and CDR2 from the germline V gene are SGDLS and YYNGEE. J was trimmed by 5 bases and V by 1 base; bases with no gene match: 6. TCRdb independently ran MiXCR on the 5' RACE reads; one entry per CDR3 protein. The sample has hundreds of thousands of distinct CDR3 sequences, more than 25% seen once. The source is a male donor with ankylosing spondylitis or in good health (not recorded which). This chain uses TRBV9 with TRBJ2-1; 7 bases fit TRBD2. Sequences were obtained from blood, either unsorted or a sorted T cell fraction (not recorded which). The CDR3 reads CASSVSLADNNEQFF. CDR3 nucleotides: TGTGCCAGCAGCGTAAGCCTAGCGGATAACAATGAGCAGTTCTTC.